Listed below are T cell receptor beta chains from one sample, sequenced in a study of blood T cells in healthy people across ages. A single record per CDR3 protein comes from TCRdb applying MiXCR to the 5' RACE reads. This sample yields around 750,000 distinct CDR3 sequences, of which about 53% are seen a single time; approximately 40% belongs to the top ten. The sequencing input was blood. These receptors all stem from a man at least 80 years old in good health. Both conserved end residues are part of each CDR3. The order of the fields is J gene, D gene, V gene, clone size, CDR3 protein, CDR3 DNA. The D gene is left open where the match is weak. Size is stated for part of the rows, as once, few or many counts, or as a class when the clone is expanded.

TRBJ2-5 | . | TRBV3-1 | . | CASSNNPGGETQYF | TGTGCCAGCAGCAACAACCCAGGTGGAGAGACCCAGTACTTC
TRBJ1-3 | . | TRBV3-1 | . | CASSQGGLGNTIYF | TGTGCCAGCAGCCAAGGGGGGCTTGGAAACACCATATATTTT
TRBJ1-1 | . | TRBV3-1 | . | CASSQVQREAFF | TGTGCCAGCAGCCAAGTCCAGCGAGAAGCTTTCTTT
TRBJ2-5 | . | TRBV5-1 | few | CASSLAGQRETQYF | TGCGCCAGCAGCTTGGCCGGTCAGAGGGAGACCCAGTACTTC
TRBJ2-5 | TRBD2 | TRBV9 | . | CASSVSLSGSETQYF | TGTGCCAGCAGCGTAAGTCTCAGCGGGAGTGAGACCCAGTACTTC
TRBJ1-2 | . | TRBV6-5 | . | CASSRIPGHPNYGYTF | TGTGCCAGCAGTCGCATACCGGGACACCCAAACTATGGCTACACCTTC
TRBJ2-1 | . | TRBV3-1 | . | CASSQDYGYNKQFF | TGTGCCAGCAGCCAAGATTACGGTTACAATAAGCAGTTCTTC
TRBJ2-4 | . | TRBV20-1 | . | CSARDGGDIQYF | TGCAGTGCTAGAGATGGCGGGGACATTCAGTACTTC
TRBJ2-1 | TRBD2 | TRBV12-3/TRBV12-4 | once | CASAPGLAGRGVYNEQFF | TGTGCCAGTGCACCGGGACTAGCGGGAAGGGGGGTCTACAATGAGCAGTTCTTC
TRBJ1-5 | TRBD1 | TRBV6-6 | . | CASSYSARGGGNQPQHF | TGTGCCAGCAGTTACTCAGCCAGGGGGGGTGGCAATCAGCCCCAGCATTTT
TRBJ2-3 | TRBD2 | TRBV15 | . | CATSRPWGLAGSTDTQYF | TGTGCCACCAGCAGACCCTGGGGTCTAGCGGGGAGCACAGATACGCAGTATTTT
TRBJ1-5 | . | TRBV12-3/TRBV12-4 | . | CASSFGRSNQPQHF | TGTGCCAGCAGTTTTGGCCGTAGCAATCAGCCCCAGCATTTT
TRBJ1-6 | . | TRBV5-1 | . | CASSFGTDSYNSPLHF | TGCGCCAGCAGCTTTGGCACGGACAGCTATAATTCACCCCTCCACTTT
TRBJ2-7 | TRBD2 | TRBV20-1 | . | CSAPDGREGPYEQYF | TGCAGTGCTCCAGACGGGCGGGAGGGCCCGTACGAGCAGTACTTC
TRBJ2-3 | TRBD1 | TRBV20-1 | . | CSATRPGTGLTDTQYF | TGCAGTGCCACTCGTCCCGGGACAGGTTTAACAGATACGCAGTATTTT
TRBJ2-7 | TRBD2 | TRBV7-2 | few | CASSSTVTSGPYEQYF | TGTGCCAGCAGCTCTACCGTTACTAGCGGACCATACGAGCAGTACTTC
TRBJ2-1 | TRBD2 | TRBV7-9 | few | CASSLRLGGGVQEQFF | TGTGCCAGCAGCTTACGACTCGGGGGAGGGGTTCAAGAGCAGTTCTTC
TRBJ2-7 | TRBD1 | TRBV20-1 | few | CSARSGGAQSYEQYF | TGCAGTGCTAGATCAGGGGGCGCACAGTCCTACGAGCAGTACTTC
TRBJ2-7 | . | TRBV7-9 | . | CASSLESPTRQYF | TGTGCCAGCAGCTTAGAATCCCCAACAAGGCAGTACTTC
TRBJ2-7 | TRBD2 | TRBV11-2 | . | CASSLSGTSREQYF | TGTGCCAGCAGCTTATCCGGGACTAGCCGGGAGCAGTACTTC
TRBJ1-6 | . | TRBV11-2 | few | CASSFGTTADSPLHF | TGTGCCAGCAGCTTCGGGACCACCGCGGACTCACCCCTCCACTTT
TRBJ2-7 | . | TRBV20-1 | . | CSARLGRHPYEQYF | TGCAGTGCTAGATTGGGACGCCACCCCTACGAGCAGTACTTC
TRBJ2-4 | . | TRBV20-1 | few | CSADDLLAKNIQYF | TGCAGTGCCGATGACCTACTAGCCAAAAACATTCAGTACTTC
TRBJ2-1 | TRBD1 | TRBV10-3 | few | CAIRDRDSSYNEQFF | TGTGCCATCAGGGACCGGGACAGTAGTTACAATGAGCAGTTCTTC
TRBJ2-5 | . | TRBV5-4 | . | CASSSREETQYF | TGTGCCAGCAGCTCAAGGGAAGAGACCCAGTACTTC
TRBJ2-7 | . | TRBV7-2 | . | CASSLQNGIWYEQYF | TGTGCCAGCAGCTTACAGAACGGGATTTGGTACGAGCAGTACTTC
TRBJ1-1 | TRBD1 | TRBV7-3 | . | CASSSGTGAGGTEAFF | TGTGCCAGCAGCTCCGGGACAGGGGCTGGGGGGACTGAAGCTTTCTTT
TRBJ2-1 | . | TRBV7-2 | . | CASSLGLGIGEEQFF | TGTGCCAGCAGCTTAGGACTAGGGATCGGAGAGGAGCAGTTCTTC
TRBJ2-3 | TRBD2 | TRBV12-5 | . | CASGLVLAGHRYAYF | TGTGCTAGTGGTTTGGTCCTAGCGGGGCACAGATACGCGTATTTT
TRBJ2-5 | . | TRBV6-1 | . | CASSEMGLAGETQYF | TGTGCCAGCAGTGAAATGGGTCTAGCCGGAGAGACCCAGTACTTC
TRBJ1-1 | TRBD1 | TRBV5-4 | once | CASSSPGGIRNTEAFF | TGTGCCAGCAGCTCCCCAGGGGGGATTCGGAACACTGAAGCTTTCTTT
TRBJ2-7 | . | TRBV28 | . | CASSHLGQSSYNEQYF | TGTGCCAGCAGTCACCTTGGGCAGTCTTCCTACAATGAGCAGTACTTC
TRBJ1-1 | . | TRBV11-2 | many | CASSSAQQGAGAFF | TGTGCCAGCAGCTCGGCCCAACAGGGCGCGGGAGCTTTCTTT
TRBJ2-3 | . | TRBV2 | few | CASIPPGGPHRYAYF | TGTGCCAGCATTCCCCCCGGAGGGCCGCACAGATACGCGTATTTT
TRBJ1-4 | . | TRBV3-1 | . | CASSQDPTLREKLFF | TGTGCCAGCAGCCAAGATCCTACCTTGCGGGAAAAACTGTTTTTT
TRBJ1-1 | . | TRBV25-1 | . | CASRDSTNTEAFF | TGTGCCAGCAGGGACAGCACAAACACTGAAGCTTTCTTT
TRBJ2-7 | TRBD2 | TRBV2 | . | CASSQGAGRLYEQYF | TGTGCCAGCAGTCAGGGAGCGGGAAGACTCTACGAGCAGTACTTC
TRBJ2-3 | . | TRBV20-1 | . | CSASTAAADTQYF | TGCAGTGCTAGTACGGCCGCAGCAGATACGCAGTATTTT
TRBJ2-2 | . | TRBV5-5 | . | CASSWVDTGELFF | TGTGCCAGCAGCTGGGTGGACACCGGGGAGCTGTTTTTT
TRBJ1-2 | . | TRBV7-2 | many | CASSRLGGQANYGYTF | TGTGCCAGCAGCCGCCTGGGAGGACAAGCTAACTATGGCTACACCTTC
TRBJ2-7 | TRBD1 | TRBV2 | . | CVSRQGQGYEQYF | TGTGTCAGCCGACAGGGACAGGGCTACGAGCAGTACTTC
TRBJ2-5 | . | TRBV3-1 | few | CASHRGTVQETQYF | TGTGCCAGCCACCGGGGGACAGTCCAAGAGACCCAGTACTTC
TRBJ2-7 | . | TRBV29-1 | few | CSVAAAASGTRSYEQYF | TGCAGCGTTGCGGCAGCAGCCTCCGGGACCCGCTCCTACGAGCAGTACTTC
TRBJ1-2 | TRBD1 | TRBV7-2 | . | CASSKDREYYGYTF | TGTGCCAGCAGCAAGGACAGGGAGTACTATGGCTACACCTTC
TRBJ2-7 | TRBD1 | TRBV7-9 | . | CASSPLPGQGSYEQYF | TGTGCCAGCAGCCCCCTTCCTGGACAGGGATCCTACGAGCAGTACTTC
TRBJ2-7 | TRBD1 | TRBV24-1 | . | CATSDSVPGQGAREQYF | TGTGCCACCAGTGATTCCGTACCGGGACAGGGGGCTCGCGAGCAGTACTTC
TRBJ2-7 | . | TRBV7-2 | . | CASSFRQGSYEQYF | TGTGCCAGCAGCTTCCGCCAGGGGTCCTACGAGCAGTACTTC
TRBJ2-7 | . | TRBV20-1 | . | CSARLDYYEQYF | TGCAGTGCTAGACTAGATTACTACGAGCAGTACTTC